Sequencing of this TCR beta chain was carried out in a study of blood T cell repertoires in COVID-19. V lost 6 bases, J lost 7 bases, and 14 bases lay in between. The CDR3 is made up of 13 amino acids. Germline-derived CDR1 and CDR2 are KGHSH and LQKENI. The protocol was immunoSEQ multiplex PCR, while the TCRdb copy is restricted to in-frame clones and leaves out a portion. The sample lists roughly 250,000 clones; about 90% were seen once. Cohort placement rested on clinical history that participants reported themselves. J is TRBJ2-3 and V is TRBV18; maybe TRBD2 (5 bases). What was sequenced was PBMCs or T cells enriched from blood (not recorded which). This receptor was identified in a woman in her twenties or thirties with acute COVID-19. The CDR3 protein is CASSTNLSYTQYF. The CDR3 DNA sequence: TGTGCCAGCTCGACTAATCTTAGCTATACGCAGTATTTT.